The rows below give T cell receptor beta chains drawn from one sample of a study of radiation and T cells in renal cell carcinoma. The data were produced by immunoSEQ multiplex PCR, yet TCRdb's version contains in-frame clones alone and is incomplete. The sample lists 150,000 or so clones; around nine tenths were seen once. The sample in question was blood, obtained from a patient whose treatment included radiotherapy and nephrectomy. Source of these receptors: a woman aged 45 to 65 with renal cell carcinoma. Both conserved end residues are part of each CDR3. A D gene is named only where the DNA matches it firmly. Clone size is given for some rows only: seen once, a few or many times, or a class if the clone is expanded.

clone size: .
V gene: TRBV11-2
J gene: TRBJ1-2
D gene: TRBD1
CDR3 protein: CASSLRTGANYGYTF
CDR3 DNA: TGTGCCAGCAGCTTAAGGACAGGAGCTAACTATGGCTACACCTTC

clone size: .
V gene: TRBV19
J gene: TRBJ1-1
D gene: TRBD1
CDR3 protein: CASSPGTGGYRGTEAFF
CDR3 DNA: TGTGCCAGTAGTCCCGGGACAGGGGGTTATCGTGGCACTGAAGCTTTCTTT

clone size: .
V gene: TRBV7-9
J gene: TRBJ1-1
D gene: .
CDR3 protein: CASSLVIAGSTEAFF
CDR3 DNA: TGTGCCAGCAGCTTAGTGATCGCAGGGAGCACTGAAGCTTTCTTT

clone size: .
V gene: TRBV19
J gene: TRBJ2-4
D gene: .
CDR3 protein: CASSMSRVDIQYF
CDR3 DNA: TGTGCCAGTAGTATGTCCAGGGTGGACATTCAGTACTTC

clone size: .
V gene: TRBV10-3
J gene: TRBJ1-1
D gene: .
CDR3 protein: CAISESDSPTEAFF
CDR3 DNA: TGTGCCATCAGTGAGTCGGACAGCCCCACTGAAGCTTTCTTT

clone size: .
V gene: TRBV5-1
J gene: TRBJ2-6
D gene: .
CDR3 protein: CASSITDIPGANVLTF
CDR3 DNA: TGCGCCAGCAGCATAACGGACATTCCTGGGGCCAACGTCCTGACTTTC

clone size: .
V gene: TRBV28
J gene: TRBJ2-7
D gene: .
CDR3 protein: CASSVGPVYEQYF
CDR3 DNA: TGTGCCAGCAGTGTCGGACCGGTCTACGAGCAGTACTTC

clone size: .
V gene: TRBV4-3
J gene: TRBJ1-2
D gene: .
CDR3 protein: CASSQDIRDGYTF
CDR3 DNA: TGCGCCAGCAGCCAAGATATCAGGGATGGCTACACCTTC

clone size: .
V gene: TRBV28
J gene: TRBJ1-1
D gene: .
CDR3 protein: CASRPTGNTEAFF
CDR3 DNA: TGTGCCAGCAGGCCGACAGGAAACACTGAAGCTTTCTTT

clone size: .
V gene: TRBV11-3
J gene: TRBJ2-7
D gene: .
CDR3 protein: CASSGQTYEQYF
CDR3 DNA: TGTGCCAGCAGCGGACAGACTTACGAGCAGTACTTC

clone size: .
V gene: TRBV7-9
J gene: TRBJ1-2
D gene: TRBD1
CDR3 protein: CASSSRGDRTNYGYTF
CDR3 DNA: TGTGCCAGCAGCTCGAGGGGGGACAGGACTAACTATGGCTACACCTTC

clone size: .
V gene: TRBV7-2
J gene: TRBJ1-4
D gene: TRBD1
CDR3 protein: CASSPDRGPITF
CDR3 DNA: TGTGCCAGCAGCCCTGACAGGGGGCCCATTACATTT

clone size: .
V gene: TRBV7-2
J gene: TRBJ1-2
D gene: .
CDR3 protein: CASSWPQDIANYGYTF
CDR3 DNA: TGTGCCAGCAGCTGGCCCCAGGACATAGCTAACTATGGCTACACCTTC

clone size: .
V gene: TRBV29-1
J gene: TRBJ1-2
D gene: .
CDR3 protein: CSADNNYGYTF
CDR3 DNA: TGCAGCGCTGACAATAACTATGGCTACACCTTC

clone size: .
V gene: TRBV7-8
J gene: TRBJ2-4
D gene: .
CDR3 protein: CASSLLLGLAKNIQYF
CDR3 DNA: TGTGCCAGCAGCTTACTCTTAGGCCTAGCCAAAAACATTCAGTACTTC

clone size: .
V gene: TRBV7-3
J gene: TRBJ2-7
D gene: TRBD2
CDR3 protein: CASSWGLAGLWEQYF
CDR3 DNA: TGTGCCAGCAGCTGGGGACTAGCGGGGCTTTGGGAGCAGTACTTC

clone size: once
V gene: TRBV5-5
J gene: TRBJ2-7
D gene: .
CDR3 protein: CASSLIDSRDEQYF
CDR3 DNA: TGTGCCAGCAGCTTGATAGACAGCCGGGACGAGCAGTACTTC

clone size: .
V gene: TRBV10-3
J gene: TRBJ1-3
D gene: TRBD1
CDR3 protein: CAIRGRPGQRPGF
CDR3 DNA: TGTGCCATCAGGGGTAGGCCGGGACAGCGCCCGGGTTTT

clone size: .
V gene: TRBV19
J gene: TRBJ2-3
D gene: TRBD1
CDR3 protein: CATSDRGSTDTQYF
CDR3 DNA: TGTGCCACTTCCGACAGGGGCAGTACAGATACGCAGTATTTT

clone size: .
V gene: TRBV9
J gene: TRBJ2-3
D gene: .
CDR3 protein: CASSRLDRPTDTQYF
CDR3 DNA: TGTGCCAGCAGCCGTTTGGACCGTCCCACAGATACGCAGTATTTT

clone size: .
V gene: TRBV2
J gene: TRBJ2-2
D gene: .
CDR3 protein: CASRDSTGELFF
CDR3 DNA: TGTGCCAGCAGGGATTCCACCGGGGAGCTGTTTTTT

clone size: few
V gene: TRBV11-2
J gene: TRBJ1-1
D gene: TRBD1
CDR3 protein: CASSDGTATSEAFF
CDR3 DNA: TGTGCCAGCAGCGACGGGACAGCCACAAGTGAAGCTTTCTTT

clone size: .
V gene: TRBV25-1
J gene: TRBJ2-1
D gene: .
CDR3 protein: CASGPRSSYNEQFF
CDR3 DNA: TGTGCCAGCGGCCCTAGGAGCTCCTACAATGAGCAGTTCTTC

clone size: .
V gene: TRBV4-3
J gene: TRBJ1-5
D gene: TRBD1
CDR3 protein: CASSRTTGINQPQHF
CDR3 DNA: TGCGCCAGCAGCCGGACGACAGGGATCAATCAGCCCCAGCATTTT

clone size: once
V gene: TRBV6-1
J gene: TRBJ1-3
D gene: .
CDR3 protein: CASSEAWDSGNTIYF
CDR3 DNA: TGTGCCAGCAGTGAAGCGTGGGACTCTGGAAACACCATATATTTT

clone size: .
V gene: TRBV29-1
J gene: TRBJ2-1
D gene: TRBD1
CDR3 protein: CSERNTGADNEQFF
CDR3 DNA: TGCAGCGAGAGGAATACAGGGGCTGACAATGAGCAGTTCTTC

clone size: many
V gene: TRBV27
J gene: TRBJ1-2
D gene: .
CDR3 protein: CASRGGADYGYTF
CDR3 DNA: TGTGCCAGCAGGGGCGGGGCGGACTATGGCTACACCTTC

clone size: .
V gene: TRBV18
J gene: TRBJ1-5
D gene: TRBD1
CDR3 protein: CASSPYRGLDYSNQPQHF
CDR3 DNA: TGTGCCAGCTCACCATACAGGGGCCTCGATTATAGCAATCAGCCCCAGCATTTT

clone size: .
V gene: TRBV10-1
J gene: TRBJ1-1
D gene: TRBD1
CDR3 protein: CASQGDRAEAFF
CDR3 DNA: TGCGCCAGCCAAGGGGACAGGGCTGAAGCTTTCTTT

clone size: .
V gene: TRBV2
J gene: TRBJ2-1
D gene: .
CDR3 protein: CASSNDNNEQFF
CDR3 DNA: TGTGCCAGCTCAAACGATAACAATGAGCAGTTCTTC

clone size: .
V gene: TRBV2
J gene: TRBJ1-5
D gene: TRBD1
CDR3 protein: CASSETGVQPQHF
CDR3 DNA: TGTGCCAGCAGTGAGACAGGGGTTCAGCCCCAGCATTTT

clone size: .
V gene: TRBV15
J gene: TRBJ1-1
D gene: .
CDR3 protein: CATSRDPTFEAFF
CDR3 DNA: TGTGCCACCAGCAGAGACCCGACGTTTGAAGCTTTCTTT

clone size: .
V gene: TRBV7-9
J gene: TRBJ2-7
D gene: .
CDR3 protein: CASSAADRSGEQYF
CDR3 DNA: TGTGCCAGCAGCGCCGCGGACAGAAGCGGCGAGCAGTACTTC

clone size: .
V gene: TRBV7-2
J gene: TRBJ2-2
D gene: .
CDR3 protein: CASSSVGRSVGELFF
CDR3 DNA: TGTGCCAGCAGCTCTGTGGGGCGCAGCGTCGGGGAGCTGTTTTTT

clone size: .
V gene: TRBV5-6
J gene: TRBJ1-2
D gene: .
CDR3 protein: CAGSASYGYTF
CDR3 DNA: TGTGCCGGCAGCGCAAGCTATGGCTACACCTTC

clone size: .
V gene: TRBV4-2
J gene: TRBJ1-1
D gene: .
CDR3 protein: CASSHRGAERNTEAFF
CDR3 DNA: TGTGCCAGCAGCCACCGGGGCGCTGAACGAAACACTGAAGCTTTCTTT

clone size: .
V gene: TRBV6-5
J gene: TRBJ2-5
D gene: TRBD1
CDR3 protein: CASSYVTGGSGEQYF
CDR3 DNA: TGTGCCAGCAGTTACGTGACAGGGGGATCGGGTGAGCAGTACTTC

clone size: .
V gene: TRBV28
J gene: TRBJ2-7
D gene: TRBD2
CDR3 protein: CASSLFPSGYEQYF
CDR3 DNA: TGTGCCAGCAGTTTATTTCCTAGCGGCTACGAGCAGTACTTC

clone size: once
V gene: TRBV14
J gene: TRBJ2-1
D gene: TRBD2
CDR3 protein: CASSVRLAGAGNEQFF
CDR3 DNA: TGTGCCAGCAGCGTAAGACTAGCGGGGGCGGGAAATGAGCAGTTCTTC

clone size: .
V gene: TRBV6-6
J gene: TRBJ2-1
D gene: TRBD2
CDR3 protein: CASRNSGGPNNEQFF
CDR3 DNA: TGTGCCAGCAGAAACAGCGGGGGGCCTAACAATGAGCAGTTCTTC

clone size: .
V gene: TRBV10-1
J gene: TRBJ2-1
D gene: TRBD2
CDR3 protein: CASSSSGGLNEQFF
CDR3 DNA: TGCGCCAGCAGTTCGAGCGGGGGGCTTAATGAGCAGTTCTTC

clone size: .
V gene: TRBV21-1
J gene: TRBJ2-3
D gene: .
CDR3 protein: CASRREEGQTSTDTQYF
CDR3 DNA: TGTGCCAGCAGGAGGGAAGAGGGACAGACTAGCACAGATACGCAGTATTTT

clone size: .
V gene: TRBV6-5
J gene: TRBJ1-1
D gene: .
CDR3 protein: CASSYQAMNTEAFF
CDR3 DNA: TGTGCCAGCAGTTACCAGGCCATGAACACTGAAGCTTTCTTT

clone size: .
V gene: TRBV19
J gene: TRBJ2-7
D gene: .
CDR3 protein: CASSRTRGYEQYF
CDR3 DNA: TGTGCCAGTAGCCGCACGCGAGGCTACGAGCAGTACTTC

clone size: few
V gene: TRBV10-3
J gene: TRBJ1-5
D gene: .
CDR3 protein: CATGDPPQHF
CDR3 DNA: TGTGCCACGGGCGATCCGCCCCAGCATTTT

clone size: .
V gene: TRBV9
J gene: TRBJ2-5
D gene: .
CDR3 protein: CASNVGGYQETQYF
CDR3 DNA: TGTGCCAGCAACGTAGGGGGGTACCAAGAGACCCAGTACTTC

clone size: .
V gene: TRBV4-1
J gene: TRBJ1-2
D gene: .
CDR3 protein: CASSQGLVTVTNYGYTF
CDR3 DNA: TGCGCCAGCAGCCAGGGATTAGTTACAGTTACTAACTATGGCTACACCTTC

clone size: once
V gene: TRBV9
J gene: TRBJ1-6
D gene: .
CDR3 protein: CASSVGPEIKTPLHF
CDR3 DNA: TGTGCCAGCAGCGTAGGCCCCGAAATCAAAACACCCCTCCACTTT

clone size: .
V gene: TRBV11-3
J gene: TRBJ1-5
D gene: .
CDR3 protein: CASSLSGTECNSNQPQHF
CDR3 DNA: TGTGCCAGCAGCTTATCCGGGACGGAGTGTAATAGCAATCAGCCCCAGCATTTT

clone size: .
V gene: TRBV6-6
J gene: TRBJ2-3
D gene: .
CDR3 protein: CASKGQGRIDTQYF
CDR3 DNA: TGTGCCAGCAAAGGCCAGGGACGGATAGATACGCAGTATTTT

clone size: .
V gene: TRBV19
J gene: TRBJ2-6
D gene: .
CDR3 protein: CASSIGNTGANVLTF
CDR3 DNA: TGTGCCAGTAGTATTGGGAATACTGGGGCCAACGTCCTGACTTTC

clone size: once
V gene: TRBV15
J gene: TRBJ1-5
D gene: .
CDR3 protein: CATSRDRPQTSNQPQHF
CDR3 DNA: TGTGCCACCAGCAGAGATCGTCCGCAGACTAGCAATCAGCCCCAGCATTTT

clone size: few
V gene: TRBV29-1
J gene: TRBJ1-1
D gene: TRBD1
CDR3 protein: CSYRGNTEAFF
CDR3 DNA: TGCAGCTACAGGGGGAACACTGAAGCTTTCTTT

clone size: .
V gene: TRBV10-3
J gene: TRBJ2-3
D gene: TRBD1
CDR3 protein: CATRDSLTDTQYF
CDR3 DNA: TGTGCCACCAGGGACAGCCTCACAGATACGCAGTATTTT